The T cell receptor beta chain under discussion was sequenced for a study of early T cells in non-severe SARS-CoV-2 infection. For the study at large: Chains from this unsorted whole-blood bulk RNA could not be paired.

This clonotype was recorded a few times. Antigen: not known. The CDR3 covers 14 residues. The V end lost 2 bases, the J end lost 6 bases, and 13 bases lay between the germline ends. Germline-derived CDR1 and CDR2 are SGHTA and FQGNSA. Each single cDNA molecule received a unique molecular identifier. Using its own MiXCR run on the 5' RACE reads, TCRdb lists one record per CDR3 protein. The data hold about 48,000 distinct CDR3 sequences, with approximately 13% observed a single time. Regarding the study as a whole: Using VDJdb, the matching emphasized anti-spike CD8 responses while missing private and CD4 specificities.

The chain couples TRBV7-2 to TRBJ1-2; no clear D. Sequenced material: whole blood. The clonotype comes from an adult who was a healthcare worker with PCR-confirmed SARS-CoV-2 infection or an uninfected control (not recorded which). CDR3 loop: CASSLFGQAHGYTF. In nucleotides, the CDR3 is TGTGCCAGCAGCTTATTCGGGCAGGCCCATGGCTACACCTTC.